This TCR beta chain was recorded in a study of shared clonotypes between healthy human individuals. With regard to this clone: The same CDR3 arises from other DNA sequences in this sample as well.

The CDR3 length is 14 residues. The V and J ends lost 0 bases and 3 bases, in that order; junction bases with no gene match: 2. CDR1 SGHRS and CDR2 YFSETQ come from the germline V gene. The table came from immunoSEQ multiplex PCR; TCRdb's copy has only in-frame clones and leaves some out. The table shows over a million clones, with about 80% occurring only once. The TCR sequence derives from a man between 18 and 29 years old in good health. Some clones in this sample may be carry-over from other donors' samples. The chain uses TRBV5-1 and TRBJ2-5; the match to TRBD1 covers 7 bases. Sequencing input: memory CD4+ T cells from PBMCs. The subset was: CD45RA-negative fraction. The CDR3 loop is CASSLGGQKETQYF. The CDR3, as DNA: TGCGCCAGCAGCTTGGGGGGACAGAAAGAGACCCAGTACTTC.